This TCR beta chain was sequenced in a study of T cells in Graves' hyperthyroidism and ophthalmopathy. Over 18 months, lack of ophthalmopathy progression marked Graves' hyperthyroidism as stable. Orbital computed tomography, thyroid ultrasound, serum thyroxine and TRAb, and clinical symptoms together informed the diagnoses. RNA transcripts were the template for amplifying TCR beta CDR3 regions. RT-PCR in the first round (using the HTBI primer set) targeted the TCR CDR3. Each CDR3 protein gets one entry after TCRdb re-called the multiplex PCR reads with MiXCR. The table includes fewer than 700,000 distinct CDR3 sequences, around 15% detected once. V was clipped by 5 bases and J by 10 bases, with 20 bases between them. There are 14 residues in the CDR3. Germline V lookup: CDR1 LGHDT, CDR2 YNNKEL (reference sequence). In regard to this clonotype: Its antigen is currently unknown.

General study results and limits: Using 13 V-J features, a model discriminated ophthalmopathy from stable hyperthyroidism. Blood shared most expanded thyroid clonotypes above 0.001.

The sample comprised blood. The chain combines TRBV3-1 with TRBJ1-1; D gene unclear. The origin of this receptor is a woman younger than 45 with Graves' hyperthyroidism. The CDR3 spells CASSLGGEVSVAFF. The DNA of the CDR3 is TGTGCCAGCAGCTTGGGTGGGGAGGTCTCAGTAGCTTTCTTT. The whole variable domain, filled in from reference TRBV3-1 and TRBJ1-1, reads DTAVSQTPKYLVTQMGNDKSIKCEQNLGHDTMYWYKQDSKKFLKIMFSYNNKELIINETVPNRFSPKSPDKAHLNLHINSLELGDSAVYFCASSLGGEVSVAFFGQGTRLTVV.